The 6 T cell receptor beta chains in this list originate from one sample, sequenced in a study of radiotherapy plus CTLA-4 blockade in lung cancer. Some clones are missing from TCRdb's copy, which holds only in-frame ones; the method was immunoSEQ multiplex PCR. The data show 90,000 to 150,000 clones, with 78% seen just once and 4.5% to 6.5% held by the top ten. This specimen was peripheral blood, taken from a patient treated with radiotherapy plus ipilimumab. Every receptor here comes from a human donor with non-small cell lung cancer who had a partial response to radiotherapy plus ipilimumab.

The chain carries TRBV11-2 and TRBJ2-2; D gene ambiguous. V was pared by 8 bases and J by 7 bases, with 5 bases between. The germline CDR1 and CDR2 sequences are SGHAT and FQNNGV. This CDR3 spans 10 amino acids. As DNA, the CDR3 is TGTGCCAGCCAGTTCGGGGAGCTGTTTTTT. Encoded protein: CASQFGELFF.

On this clone: The sample holds other DNA sequences that translate to the same CDR3. The chain employs TRBV7-2 and TRBJ1-3; D possibly corresponds to TRBD1 (6 bases). V lost 5 bases and J 4 bases, leaving 15 bases between the germline ends. The CDR3 has 15 residues. CDR1 is SGHTA and CDR2 is FQGNSA in the germline V gene. CDR3 region: CASSPQTGSGNTIYF. The DNA of the CDR3 is TGTGCCAGCAGCCCTCAAACAGGGTCAGGAAACACCATATATTTT.

The J gene is TRBJ2-7, the V gene TRBV5-4, with 9 bases aligning to TRBD1. The CDR3 runs 15 residues. The trim removed 5 bases at V and 6 bases at J, leaving 12 bases unmatched. Germline CDR1 is SGHNT and CDR2 is YYREEE (reference sequence). CDR3 bases: TGTGCCAGCAGGACCGGGACAGGGTATCTCGGCGAGCAGTACTTC. It encodes CASRTGTGYLGEQYF.

This clone came up a few times. The rearrangement links TRBV10-3 to TRBJ1-1, with D possibly TRBD1 on 6 matching bases. This CDR3 comprises 13 residues. The V gene's germline CDR1 is ENHRY and CDR2 SYGVKD. V dropped 6 bases and J dropped 4 bases, with 12 bases sitting between them. The CDR3 bases are TGTGCCATCAGCGTTGGACAGCCCACTGAAGCTTTCTTT. Translated: CAISVGQPTEAFF.

This clone was detected only once. V and J are TRBV18 and TRBJ2-5; 10 bases line up with TRBD2. This CDR3 is 14 amino acids long. The J segment lost 5 bases and the V segment lost 6 bases, leaving 6 bases of the junction unmatched. Germline V lookup: CDR1 KGHSH, CDR2 LQKENI. The CDR3 DNA is TGTGCCAGCTCCCAGCGGGAGGGGATTGAGACCCAGTACTTC. Protein product: CASSQREGIETQYF. Supplemented by reference TRBV18 and TRBJ2-5, the full variable domain reads NAGVMQNPRHLVRRRGQEARLRCSPMKGHSHVYWYRQLPEEGLKFMVYLQKENIIDESGMPKERFSAEFPKEGPSILRIQQVVRGDSAAYFCASSQREGIETQYFGPGTRLLVL.

V usage is TRBV29-1 and J usage is TRBJ2-2; 11 bases agree with TRBD2. Trimming at V came to 3 bases and at J to 5 bases, leaving 8 bases not matched to a gene. Germline V lookup: CDR1 SQVTM, CDR2 ANQGSEA. The CDR3 has 16 residues. The CDR3 region has the DNA TGCAGCGTTGACGGGCTAGCGGGAGGTATAACCGGGGAGCTGTTTTTT. It translates to CSVDGLAGGITGELFF.